The sequence of this T cell receptor beta chain was determined in a study of beta chain features in type 1 diabetes. The study reverse transcribed the entire isolated RNA, so it sequenced expressed TCRB transcripts. Libraries were prepared by immunoSEQ multiplex PCR; TCRdb keeps only in-frame clonotypes and omits some of them. The profile covers some 150,000 clones, with about 13% appearing a single time and under 1.5% taken by the ten largest. Concerning this clone: Its antigen is still unknown.

Study results and caveats: A moderate, significant TCRB CDR3 shortening appeared in type 1 diabetes across four CD4+ subsets. A closer apparent resemblance between naive, central memory and Treg TCRB repertoires was seen in patients than in healthy donors.

The CDR3 spans 14 residues. The germline V gene encodes CDR1 SNHLY and CDR2 FYNNEI. V was cut by 6 bases and J by 5 bases, with 16 bases left in between. The rearrangement uses TRBV2 and TRBJ1-1, with D possibly being TRBD1 (6 bases). This sequence was found in a man between 18 and 35 years old with type 1 diabetes. The sequenced sample consisted of central memory CD4+ T cells from blood. DNA of the CDR3: TGTGCCAGCAGGGGGACGAACAGGGATACTGAAGCTTTCTTT. Its translation: CASRGTNRDTEAFF.